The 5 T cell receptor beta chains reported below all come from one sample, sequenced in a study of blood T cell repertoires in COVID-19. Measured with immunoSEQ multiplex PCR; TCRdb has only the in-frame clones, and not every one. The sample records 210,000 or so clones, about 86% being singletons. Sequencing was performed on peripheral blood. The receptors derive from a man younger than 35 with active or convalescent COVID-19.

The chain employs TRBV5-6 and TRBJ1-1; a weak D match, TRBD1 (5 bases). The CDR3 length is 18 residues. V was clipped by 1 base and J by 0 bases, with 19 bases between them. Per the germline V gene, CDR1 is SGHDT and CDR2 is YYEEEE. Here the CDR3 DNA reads TGTGCCAGCAGCTTGCAGGGCCCCGGGGGATCAATGAACACTGAAGCTTTCTTT. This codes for CASSLQGPGGSMNTEAFF. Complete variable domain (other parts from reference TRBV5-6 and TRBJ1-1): DAGVTQSPTHLIKTRGQQVTLRCSPKSGHDTVSWYQQALGQGPQFIFQYYEEEERQRGNFPDRFSGHQFPNYSSELNVNALLLGDSALYLCASSLQGPGGSMNTEAFFGQGTRLTVV.

The CDR3 sequence is CATSRGAGDEAFF. In DNA, the CDR3 is TGTGCCACCAGCAGAGGGGCGGGAGATGAAGCTTTCTTT. This chain connects TRBV15 to TRBJ1-1; no firm D call. This CDR3 is 13 amino acids long. Germline V gene lookup returns CDR1 LNHNV and CDR2 YYDKDF (reference sequence). V was cut by 1 base and J by 7 bases, with 10 bases left in between.

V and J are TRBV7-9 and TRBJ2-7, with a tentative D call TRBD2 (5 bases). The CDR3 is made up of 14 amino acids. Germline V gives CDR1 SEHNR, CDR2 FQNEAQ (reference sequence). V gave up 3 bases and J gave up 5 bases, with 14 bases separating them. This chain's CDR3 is CASSFSGNRDEQYF. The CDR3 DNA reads TGTGCCAGCAGCTTTTCGGGGAATCGGGACGAGCAGTACTTC.

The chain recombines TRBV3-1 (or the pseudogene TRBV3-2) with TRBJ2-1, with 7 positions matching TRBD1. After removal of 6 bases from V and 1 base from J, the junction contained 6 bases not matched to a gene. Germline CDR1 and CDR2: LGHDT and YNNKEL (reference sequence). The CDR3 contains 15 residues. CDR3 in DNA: TGTGCCAGCAGTCCGAGGGGACAGTCCTACAATGAGCAGTTCTTC. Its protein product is CASSPRGQSYNEQFF.

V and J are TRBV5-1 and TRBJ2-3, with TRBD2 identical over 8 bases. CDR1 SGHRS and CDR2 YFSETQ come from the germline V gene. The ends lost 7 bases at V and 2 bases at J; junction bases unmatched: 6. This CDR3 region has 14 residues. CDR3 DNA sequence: TGCGCCAGCCGCTGGCGGGGGGACACAGATACGCAGTATTTT. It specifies CASRWRGDTDTQYF.